Below, 19 T cell receptor beta chains from the same sample are listed, as sequenced in a study of T-cell memory formation after mild COVID-19. TCRdb reanalysed the 5' RACE reads using MiXCR and keeps one entry per CDR3 protein. The sample holds about 430,000 distinct CDR3 sequences, 20% to 25% seen once. The material sequenced was PBMCs or a T cell subset sorted from them (not recorded which). The source is an adult woman who had mild COVID-19 (a few samples of this study predate the infection). Cell type and time point are not known.

V usage is TRBV9 and J usage is TRBJ2-3; a weak D match, TRBD2 (6 bases). Per the germline V gene, CDR1 is SGDLS and CDR2 is YYNGEE. This CDR3 is built from 15 residues. The V end lost 4 bases, the J end lost 0 bases, and 12 bases lay between the germline ends. The CDR3 DNA sequence: TGTGCCAGCAGCCTTCGACTAGATAGCACAGATACGCAGTATTTT. Translation gives CASSLRLDSTDTQYF.

This chain connects TRBV5-1 to TRBJ1-1; 7 nucleotides align to TRBD1. Germline V gene sequence: CDR1 SGHRS, CDR2 YFSETQ. The CDR3 is made up of 14 amino acids. V was pared by 4 bases and J by 1 base, with 4 bases of the junction left unmatched. The CDR3 reads CASSEGQANTEAFF. Here the CDR3 DNA reads TGCGCCAGCAGCGAAGGACAGGCGAACACTGAAGCTTTCTTT.

Only a few counts were recorded for this clonotype. The chain combines TRBV7-8 with TRBJ2-1, with D possibly TRBD1 on 6 matching bases. The CDR3 sequence is 15 residues long. Germline V lookup: CDR1 SGHVS, CDR2 FQNEAQ. The V gene lost 1 base and the J gene lost 8 bases, with 15 bases spanning the gap. The DNA for the CDR3 is TGTGCCAGCAGCTTAGGGAGACAGGTCCGGGATGAGCAGTTCTTC. Translating gives CASSLGRQVRDEQFF. Variable domain in full (rest from reference TRBV7-8 and TRBJ2-1): GAGVSQSPRYKVAKRGQDVALRCDPISGHVSLFWYQQALGQGPEFLTYFQNEAQLDKSGLPSDRFFAERPEGSVSTLKIQRTQQEDSAVYLCASSLGRQVRDEQFFGPGTRLTVL.

The chain combines TRBV10-1 with TRBJ1-3; perhaps TRBD1 as D (5 bases). The V end lost 3 bases, the J end lost 0 bases, and 15 bases lay between the germline ends. The CDR3 covers 17 residues. Germline V CDR1 and CDR2: WNHNN, SYGVQD (reference sequence). CDR3 in amino acids: CASSDRSGVLSGNTIYF. CDR3 coding DNA: TGCGCCAGCAGTGATCGTTCGGGGGTCCTCTCTGGAAACACCATATATTTT.

This clonotype was observed a handful of times. The chain recombines TRBV12-3 or TRBV12-4 with TRBJ1-1, with D tentatively TRBD1 (5 bases). Trimming cost V 3 bases and J 0 bases, with 23 bases left between them. The CDR3 covers 19 residues. CDR3: CASSFPDRLALALNTEAFF. CDR3 DNA sequence: TGTGCCAGCAGTTTCCCCGACAGACTAGCGCTAGCATTGAACACTGAAGCTTTCTTT.

This chain connects TRBV29-1 to TRBJ1-1; D ambiguous. V was shortened by 1 base and J by 6 bases, with 12 bases between the two germline ends. Germline CDR1 SQVTM, CDR2 ANQGSEA. This CDR3 is built from 13 residues. The CDR3 sequence: CSVEAGRGAEAFF. Here the CDR3 DNA reads TGCAGCGTTGAAGCGGGCCGCGGGGCTGAAGCTTTCTTT.

This clonotype has just a few counts. The CDR3 loop is CASSYGRQPQHF. As DNA, the CDR3 is TGTGCCAGCAGTTATGGTCGACAGCCCCAGCATTTT. This chain joins TRBV12-3 or TRBV12-4 and TRBJ1-5; D remains ambiguous. The CDR3 loop spans 12 amino acids. Trimming removed 4 bases at V and 7 bases at J, with 8 bases between.

V and J are TRBV7-8 and TRBJ2-7, with TRBD2 identical over 7 bases. CDR3 size: 16 residues. CDR1 SGHVS and CDR2 FQNEAQ come from the germline V gene. Trimming cost V 4 bases and J 1 base; bases outside gene matches: 10. CDR3 amino acids: CASSSVGGKWSYEQYF. As DNA, the CDR3 is TGTGCCAGCAGCTCCGTCGGGGGGAAATGGTCCTACGAGCAGTACTTC.

The chain joins TRBV12-3 or TRBV12-4 to TRBJ2-5, with 7 bases lining up with TRBD1. The CDR3 covers 15 residues. V lost 2 bases to trimming and J lost 5 bases; unmatched junction nucleotides: 8. The CDR3 region has the DNA TGTGCCAGCAGTTTAATAAGGGGGCAAGGGGAGACCCAGTACTTC. Translation gives CASSLIRGQGETQYF.

This clonotype occurred a few times. J is TRBJ2-3 and V is TRBV7-8; TRBD2 matches at 7 bases. Germline CDR1 SGHVS, CDR2 FQNEAQ. Losses at the gene ends were 4 bases for V and 0 bases for J; bases not matched to a gene: 4. This CDR3 is 15 amino acids long. CDR3 bases: TGTGCCAGCAGCTCACTAGCGTATAGCACAGATACGCAGTATTTT. Residues: CASSSLAYSTDTQYF. Complete variable domain (other parts from reference TRBV7-8 and TRBJ2-3): GAGVSQSPRYKVAKRGQDVALRCDPISGHVSLFWYQQALGQGPEFLTYFQNEAQLDKSGLPSDRFFAERPEGSVSTLKIQRTQQEDSAVYLCASSSLAYSTDTQYFGPGTRLTVL.

The V and J genes are TRBV2 and TRBJ2-5, with D possibly TRBD1 on 6 matching bases. The germline CDR1 and CDR2 sequences are SNHLY and FYNNEI. The CDR3 runs to 14 residues. V shed 5 bases and J shed 7 bases, with 17 bases lying between them. This CDR3 reads CASSTAQGEGTQYF. CDR3 DNA sequence: TGTGCCAGCAGTACAGCACAGGGTGAGGGGACCCAGTACTTC.

This clonotype appeared a few times. The chain employs TRBV3-1 and TRBJ1-1, with 9 bases identical to TRBD1. Germline CDR1 LGHDT, CDR2 YNNKEL (reference sequence). This CDR3 has 16 residues. The junction had 8 bases not matched to a gene; V was cut back by 0 bases and J by 6 bases. CDR3 in amino acids: CASSQEPGDRASEAFF. The CDR3 DNA reads as TGTGCCAGCAGCCAAGAACCGGGGGACAGGGCCTCTGAAGCTTTCTTT.

The rearrangement joins TRBV12-3 or TRBV12-4 to TRBJ1-1; D not certain. The CDR3 runs 13 residues. V was shortened by 4 bases and J by 4 bases, with 10 bases between the two germline ends. CDR3: CASSYLTSTEAFF. The CDR3 nucleotides are TGTGCCAGCAGTTACCTGACCTCCACTGAAGCTTTCTTT.

The CDR3 DNA follows: TGTGCCAGCAGTTACCCGGGGCTCAGGGGCGATGAGCAGTTCTTC. Its protein product is CASSYPGLRGDEQFF. The chain combines TRBV6-2 or TRBV6-3 with TRBJ2-1, with D perhaps TRBD1 (6 bases). Germline assignment: CDR1 MNHEY and CDR2 SVGEGT. The CDR3 has 15 amino acids. V dropped 2 bases and J dropped 8 bases, with 16 bases sitting between them.

This chain joins TRBV29-1 and TRBJ2-5; maybe TRBD1 (6 bases). Germline CDR1 is SQVTM and CDR2 is ANQGSEA. The CDR3 has 17 amino acids. V dropped 8 bases and J dropped 4 bases, with 29 bases sitting between them. For the CDR3, the DNA is TGCAGCTTCTGCTGGGGGACACTAAATCCAAAGGGAGAGACCCAGTACTTC. Its translation: CSFCWGTLNPKGETQYF.

This clonotype was picked up a small number of times. The chain employs TRBV4-1 and TRBJ2-4, with D unresolved. Germline V gene lookup returns CDR1 MGHRA and CDR2 YSYEKL. This CDR3 region has 14 residues. V lost 9 bases to trimming and J lost 3 bases, with 15 bases between them. Here the CDR3 reads CASRGETGKNIQYF. DNA for the CDR3: TGCGCCAGTCGAGGCGAAACGGGCAAAAACATTCAGTACTTC.

J is TRBJ2-7 and V is TRBV7-9, with D tentatively TRBD2 (7 bases). Germline V gene lookup returns CDR1 SEHNR and CDR2 FQNEAQ (reference sequence). V gave up 5 bases and J gave up 6 bases, with 14 bases separating them. The CDR3 is 13 amino acids. DNA of the CDR3: TGTGCCAGCAGCACACCCGGGGGGCTCGAGCAGTACTTC. Translating it yields CASSTPGGLEQYF.

A few counts support this clonotype. V usage is TRBV7-6 and J usage is TRBJ2-1, with TRBD2 matching over 11 bases. The CDR3 extends over 16 amino acids. CDR1 is SGHVS, CDR2 FNYEAQ, per germline. Losses at the gene ends were 1 base for V and 5 bases for J; bases not matched to a gene: 4. CDR3 DNA: TGTGCCAGCAGCTTAGTCGCACTAGCGGGAGACAATGAGCAGTTCTTC. This codes for CASSLVALAGDNEQFF.

The chain is built from TRBV24-1 and TRBJ1-1; TRBD1 aligns across 8 bases. CDR3 length equals 15 residues. Trimming at V came to 4 bases and at J to 1 base, leaving 4 bases not matched to a gene. CDR1 and CDR2 (germline): KGHDR, SFDVKD. CDR3 coding DNA: TGTGCCACCAGTGACCGGGGGACAGGGAACACTGAAGCTTTCTTT. Encoded protein: CATSDRGTGNTEAFF.